These 3 T cell receptor beta chains originate from one sample sequenced in a study of T cell responses to AZD1222 COVID-19 vaccine. Clones were sequenced by immunoSEQ multiplex PCR, and TCRdb holds only the in-frame ones, with some missing. The sample consists of around 100,000 clones, approximately 87% of them appearing once. Sequencing was performed on peripheral blood, taken on day 0 of AZD1222 vaccination. These TCRs come from an adult in good health.

The chain recombines TRBV11-1 with TRBJ2-3, with D possibly TRBD2 on 7 matching bases. The CDR3 covers 16 residues. V lost 0 bases and J 2 bases, leaving 12 bases between the germline ends. Per germline, CDR1 SGHAT and CDR2 FQDESV (reference sequence). The CDR3 nucleotides read TGTGCCAGCAGCTTAGCGGGAGGGGGTTCCACAGATACGCAGTATTTT. This encodes CASSLAGGGSTDTQYF.

The chain carries TRBV6-6 and TRBJ1-6, with D uncertain. V was trimmed by 1 base and J by 5 bases, leaving 3 bases between them. This CDR3 has 13 residues. Germline V gene lookup returns CDR1 MNHNY and CDR2 SVGAGI (reference sequence). CDR3 bases: TGTGCCAGCAGTTACTTGGATAATTCACCCCTCCACTTT. Its translation is CASSYLDNSPLHF.

This chain connects TRBV18 to TRBJ2-3; possibly TRBD2 for D (5 bases). The germline V gene encodes CDR1 KGHSH and CDR2 LQKENI. Trimming left V 3 bases short and J 2 bases short, with 15 bases between. This CDR3 comprises 16 residues. The CDR3 reads CASSPWGGGPTDTQYF. In nucleotides, the CDR3 is TGTGCCAGCTCACCTTGGGGTGGAGGACCCACAGATACGCAGTATTTT.